This T cell receptor beta chain came from a study of blood T cell repertoires in COVID-19 (dated by TCRdb to the early 2020s). With regard to the full study: Samples covering the acute and convalescent phases of COVID-19 were provided by collaborators in the United States, Italy and Spain. The material from the prospective study consisted of cDNA or gDNA derived from T cells, B-cell-depleted T cells, or PBMCs. Deeply sampled blood TCRbeta repertoires from subjects exposed to, actively infected with, or recovered from COVID-19 were included in the dataset. A freely available public database, intended as a resource for researchers studying the immune response to SARS-CoV-2, is where the repertoires were released. Samples came from the ongoing ImmuneRACE study (first 160 participants) plus 1,254 subjects from 6 global collaborators. A de-identified subject ID, COVID-19 status, age in years and sex were almost always included in the sample metadata. Where available, HLA class I and class II types were obtained from metadata supplied by the sample provider rather than from assay-based typing.

TCRbeta CDR3 regions were amplified from genomic DNA by means of the immunoSEQ Assay, a bias-controlled multiplex PCR. Under the source paper's analysis protocol: The number of nucleated cells in each sample was estimated by amplification of reference gene primers within the assay. To quantify the absolute abundance of each unique TCRbeta CDR3 rearrangement, sequence reads were collapsed and filtered. For each sample, productive Simpson clonality was calculated as the square root of Simpson's diversity index across productive rearrangements. TCRdb's version of the immuneACCESS table is confined to in-frame rearrangements and falls short of the full clone set. An unresolved V gene accounts for under half of the shortfall where checked; the remainder is of unknown origin. V and J calls and clone size follow that table, whereas D and trimming were derived from the DNA. In this sample the table shows 300,000 to 350,000 clones, 83% of which occur a single time. The ten biggest clones cover just under 3% of the sample.

Collaborating institutions collected whole blood in K2EDTA tubes following their own protocols. Collaborator samples were shipped for TCRbeta analysis as frozen whole blood, isolated PBMCs, or DNA extracted from either sample type. Including cysteine and phenylalanine, the CDR3 has 13 amino acids. Solely the CDR3 DNA is kept, with 39 bases framed from the first base. V trim: 10 bases; J trim: 3 bases; unmatched bases: 6. CDR1 is given as LNHDA and CDR2 as SQIVND, both from the germline V gene (reference sequence). What the authors observed across the whole study: The amount of clinical and demographic metadata varied by source and participant and was provided uncurated.

Of note for this clone: Its antigen is unknown. No base qualities exist here, and no much larger clone lies one base off it.

This TCR came from a man in his thirties or forties with active or convalescent COVID-19. The sequenced material came from peripheral blood. The chain joins TRBV19 to TRBJ1-2, with 9 central nucleotides matching TRBD1. The bases are TGTGCCACTGAACAGGGGGCCCACTATGGCTACACCTTC. It translates as CATEQGAHYGYTF.